These 24 T cell receptor beta chains originate from one sample sequenced in a study of human T cells and chemical hapten exposure. Time point specified: patch test 3, about 24 weeks after DPC sensitization. Treatment in this sample: therapeutic diphenylcyclopropenone sensitization with weekly scalp DPC. Extraction yielded total RNA from whole blood (unfractionated). TCRdb re-called the RACE reads through MiXCR, storing one row per CDR3 protein. The data hold around 40,000 distinct CDR3 sequences, with 10% to 15% observed a single time. The sample consisted of whole blood, taken in connection with sensitization to the hapten diphenylcyclopropenone (DPC). These receptors were taken from a woman aged 40 to 50 with alopecia areata. Some clones in this sample may be carry-over from other donors' samples.

This clonotype was observed at least ten times. The CDR3 loop reads CASSSGQGANQPQHF. CDR3 bases: TGTGCCAGCAGCTCGGGACAGGGTGCCAATCAGCCCCAGCATTTT. V usage is TRBV11-2 and J usage is TRBJ1-5; TRBD1 aligns across 9 bases. The V gene's germline CDR1 is SGHAT and CDR2 FQNNGV. CDR3 length: 15 residues. Trimming took 4 bases from V and 3 from J; bases not matched to a gene: 4.

This clonotype showed up many times. The chain couples TRBV6-1 to TRBJ2-3; 11 bases are a match to TRBD2. The CDR3 sequence is 16 residues long. V was pared by 5 bases and J by 6 bases, with 10 bases of the junction left unmatched. Per germline, CDR1 MNHNS and CDR2 SASEGT. CDR3 sequence reads: CASSSTSSGRLDTQYF. CDR3 bases: TGTGCCAGCAGTTCTACCTCTAGCGGGAGGTTGGATACGCAGTATTTT.

A few counts support this clonotype. This chain joins TRBV11-2 and TRBJ2-2, with D perhaps given as TRBD1 or TRBD2 (5 bases each). This CDR3 contains 13 residues. The germline V gene encodes CDR1 SGHAT and CDR2 FQNNGV. The germline V and J ends were trimmed by 5 bases and 4 bases, with 8 bases remaining between them. Here the CDR3 reads CASSPGATGELFF. The CDR3 bases are TGTGCCAGCAGCCCCGGGGCCACCGGGGAGCTGTTTTTT.

This clonotype was seen more than once but under ten times. The chain carries TRBV10-2 and TRBJ2-1, with 8 bases identical to TRBD2. V trimming: 6 bases; J trimming: 7 bases; junction bases outside the gene matches: 8. Germline CDR1 reads WSHSY; CDR2 reads SAAADI. This CDR3 is built from 14 residues. CDR3 sequence: CASRGLVTSNEQFF. CDR3 DNA sequence: TGCGCCAGCAGGGGACTAGTAACTTCGAATGAGCAGTTCTTC.

V is TRBV20-1 and J is TRBJ2-1; D remains ambiguous. This CDR3 comprises 11 residues. Germline assignment: CDR1 DFQATT and CDR2 SNEGSKA (reference sequence). The V end lost 0 bases, the J end lost 9 bases, and 6 bases lay between the germline ends. The CDR3 nucleotides read TGCAGTGCTAGAGATCGCGGTGAGCAGTTCTTC. Translated: CSARDRGEQFF.

This clonotype showed up just a few times. The rearrangement joins TRBV29-1 to TRBJ2-3, with D unclear. Germline CDR1 reads SQVTM; CDR2 reads ANQGSEA. V was cut by 6 bases and J by 5 bases, with 15 bases left in between. The length of the CDR3 is 13 residues. CDR3 region: CSVGLTPRDTQYF. The CDR3 DNA reads TGCAGCGTCGGCCTTACCCCCCGAGATACGCAGTATTTT.

The chain employs TRBV29-1 and TRBJ1-2; D is unresolved. Germline CDR1 and CDR2: SQVTM and ANQGSEA. V was shortened by 4 bases and J by 8 bases, with 14 bases between the two germline ends. The CDR3 spans 12 residues. CDR3 bases: TGCAGCGTTGGTCAGCCGCCGGCCGGCTACACCTTC. Its protein is CSVGQPPAGYTF.

This clonotype was counted between two and nine times. The rearrangement uses TRBV28 and TRBJ2-5, with 13 bases that match TRBD2. The CDR3 is 15 residues long. Unmatched junction bases numbered 7, after V lost 10 bases and J lost 2 bases. The V gene's germline CDR1 is MDHEN and CDR2 SYDVKM. CDR3 nucleotide sequence: TGTGCCACAGCCCGGACTAGCGGGGGACAAGAGACCCAGTACTTC. Its translation is CATARTSGGQETQYF. The whole variable domain, filled in from reference TRBV28 and TRBJ2-5, reads DVKVTQSSRYLVKRTGEKVFLECVQDMDHENMFWYRQDPGLGLRLIYFSYDVKMKEKGDIPEGYSVSREKKERFSLILESASTNQTSMYLCATARTSGGQETQYFGPGTRLLVL.

This clonotype was seen ten or more times. The junction does not match germline at one end; this may be a read error. The chain couples TRBV7-7 to TRBJ2-3; tentatively, D is TRBD1 (5 bases). This CDR3 spans 14 amino acids. Germline CDR1 SSHAT, CDR2 FNYEAQ (reference sequence). This CDR3 is CASSLGQDQGTQYF. The CDR3 DNA sequence: TGTGCTAGCAGCTTAGGCCAGGACCAGGGTACGCAGTATTTT.

The chain recombines TRBV28 with TRBJ2-1; D is possibly TRBD2 (6 bases). Germline V lookup: CDR1 MDHEN, CDR2 SYDVKM. This CDR3 spans 14 amino acids. The V and J ends lost 6 bases and 2 bases respectively, with 11 bases between them. CDR3 protein: CASRLAGPYNEQFF. CDR3 nucleotide sequence: TGTGCCAGCAGGCTGGCGGGGCCCTACAATGAGCAGTTCTTC.

This clonotype was recorded many times. The chain joins TRBV11-2 to TRBJ2-1; possible D gene TRBD2, 5 bases. Deletions cut 5 bases from V and 0 bases from J, with 11 bases between. CDR3 length: 15 amino acids. Germline V gives CDR1 SGHAT, CDR2 FQNNGV. The CDR3 loop reads CASSGLKSSYNEQFF. Here the CDR3 DNA reads TGTGCCAGCAGCGGACTTAAAAGCTCCTACAATGAGCAGTTCTTC.

The chain uses TRBV3-1 and TRBJ2-1; TRBD1 agrees at 12 bases. The germline V gene encodes CDR1 LGHDT and CDR2 YNNKEL (reference sequence). The V and J ends lost 0 bases and 6 bases, in that order; junction bases with no gene match: 6. CDR3 length: 17 amino acids. CDR3 DNA: TGTGCCAGCAGCCAAGATAAGGGGACAGGGGGCTCCAATGAGCAGTTCTTC. This encodes CASSQDKGTGGSNEQFF.

This clonotype was recorded at least ten times. The J gene is TRBJ2-1, the V gene TRBV9, with D hard to call. This CDR3 comprises 13 residues. The V and J ends lost 5 bases and 2 bases respectively, with 8 bases between them. Germline V lookup: CDR1 SGDLS, CDR2 YYNGEE. CDR3: CASSNGAYNEQFF. In DNA, the CDR3 is TGTGCCAGCAGTAACGGAGCCTACAATGAGCAGTTCTTC.

This clonotype was counted between two and nine times. The CDR3 sequence: CASRDYSYEQYF. Here the CDR3 DNA reads TGTGCCAGCAGGGACTATTCCTACGAGCAGTACTTC. The V gene is TRBV6-2 or TRBV6-3, the J gene TRBJ2-7, with D possibly TRBD2 on 6 matching bases. The germline gives CDR1 MNHEY, CDR2 SVGEGT. The CDR3 spans 12 residues. V lost 6 bases and J 1 base, leaving 7 bases between the germline ends.

This clonotype came up many times. The chain has TRBV18 and TRBJ1-2; D may be TRBD1 (6 bases). The V gene lost 5 bases and the J gene lost 4 bases, with 8 bases spanning the gap. Germline V gene data show CDR1 as KGHSH and CDR2 as LQKENI. This CDR3 has 12 amino acids. In DNA, the CDR3 is TGTGCCAGCTCAGGACAGCTCTATGGCTACACCTTC. Protein: CASSGQLYGYTF.

This clonotype was counted at least ten times. The CDR3 bases are TGTGCCAGTCAAGGGACCGGGACAGAGGTGACCCAGTACTTC. This sequence encodes CASQGTGTEVTQYF. The rearrangement joins TRBV12-3 or TRBV12-4 to TRBJ2-5; TRBD1 agrees at 7 bases. CDR3 length equals 14 residues. V gave up 9 bases and J gave up 7 bases; unmatched junction bases: 14.

This clonotype has a single count. This may stem from a read error, because a much larger clone lies one nucleotide away. The chain recombines TRBV5-1 with TRBJ1-2; D is perhaps TRBD1 (6 bases). Germline-derived CDR1 and CDR2 are SGHRS and YFSETQ. CDR3 length equals 14 residues. The DNA for the CDR3 is TGCGCCAGCAGCTTGGACACAGGGAACTATAGCTACACCTTC. Protein product: CASSLDTGNYSYTF.

This clonotype was detected many times. V is TRBV11-3 and J is TRBJ2-3; 14 bases match TRBD2. In germline, CDR1 is SGHNT, CDR2 YENEEA. CDR3 size: 18 residues. J was trimmed by 2 bases and V by 5 bases; bases with no gene match: 9. In nucleotides, the CDR3 is TGTGCCAGCAGCCCGAGGGGACTAGCGGGGGCCACCACAGATACGCAGTATTTT. Translation: CASSPRGLAGATTDTQYF. Variable domain in full (rest from reference TRBV11-3 and TRBJ2-3): EAGVVQSPRYKIIEKKQPVAFWCNPISGHNTLYWYLQNLGQGPELLIRYENEEAVDDSQLPKDRFSAERLKGVDSTLKIQPAELGDSAVYLCASSPRGLAGATTDTQYFGPGTRLTVL.

The sample holds a few counts of this clonotype. The chain uses TRBV10-3 and TRBJ2-5, with a weak D call TRBD1 (5 bases). Between the trimmed V and J ends, which lost 6 bases and 3 bases, there was a span of 5 bases. CDR3 length: 11 amino acids. Germline CDR1 reads ENHRY; CDR2 reads SYGVKD. The CDR3 loop is CAIRTEETQYF. The CDR3 bases are TGTGCCATCAGGACAGAAGAGACCCAGTACTTC.

This clonotype was counted ten times or more. V gene TRBV19 combines with J gene TRBJ2-1, with 13 bases matching TRBD2. The CDR3 spans 18 residues. Unmatched junction bases numbered 12, after V lost 5 bases and J lost 5 bases. The germline V gene encodes CDR1 LNHDA and CDR2 SQIVND (reference sequence). CDR3 bases: TGTGCCAGTAGTTCCCAGGCCCGACTAGCGGGAGGCGACAATGAGCAGTTCTTC. As protein: CASSSQARLAGGDNEQFF.

The chain has TRBV4-3 and TRBJ2-3, with TRBD2 matching 9 bases. CDR1 LGHNA and CDR2 YSLEER come from the germline V gene. The CDR3 contains 16 residues. The J segment lost 6 bases and the V segment lost 0 bases, leaving 7 bases of the junction unmatched. CDR3 nucleotides: TGCGCCAGCAGCCAAGAAAATGCGGGGGGGCCGGATACGCAGTATTTT. Translated, it gives CASSQENAGGPDTQYF.

The chain joins TRBV7-2 to TRBJ2-5, with 8 positions matching TRBD1. Germline V lookup: CDR1 SGHTA, CDR2 FQGNSA. The junction had 9 bases not matched to a gene; V was cut back by 4 bases and J by 2 bases. This CDR3 has 16 amino acids. CDR3 amino acids: CASSWGDRTIQETQYF. The DNA of the CDR3 is TGTGCCAGCAGCTGGGGGGACAGGACCATTCAAGAGACCCAGTACTTC. Together with reference TRBV7-2 and TRBJ2-5, the CDR3 gives the full variable domain: GAGVSQSPSNKVTEKGKDVELRCDPISGHTALYWYRQSLGQGLEFLIYFQGNSAPDKSGLPSDRFSAERTGGSVSTLTIQRTQQEDSAVYLCASSWGDRTIQETQYFGPGTRLLVL.

This clonotype has a count of ten or more. The rearrangement uses TRBV7-6 and TRBJ1-1, with D maybe TRBD1 (5 bases). With 5 bases removed from V and 3 bases from J, the gap between germline ends came to 13 bases. CDR1 and CDR2 from the germline V gene are SGHVS and FNYEAQ. The CDR3 has 14 residues. The CDR3 region has the DNA TGTGCCAGCAGCCCAGGGCAAGTCGACACTGAAGCTTTCTTT. This sequence encodes CASSPGQVDTEAFF.

V and J are TRBV9 and TRBJ2-7; 12 bases agree with TRBD1. Looked up from germline, CDR1 is SGDLS and CDR2 is YYNGEE. J lost 5 bases, V lost 2 bases, and 2 bases had no gene match. The CDR3 runs to 14 residues. Written as DNA, the CDR3 is TGTGCCAGCAGCGTGGGGACAGGGGGCCACGAGCAGTACTTC. The encoded protein is CASSVGTGGHEQYF.